A selection of T cell receptor beta chains follows, all from one sample in a study of shared clonotypes between healthy human individuals. The protocol was immunoSEQ multiplex PCR, while the TCRdb copy is restricted to in-frame clones and leaves out a portion. The sample holds fewer than 1.8 million clones, about 98.5% seen once. The sample comprised naive CD4+ T cells sorted from blood. These receptors all come from a man aged 30 to 39 in good health. CDR3s include the opening cysteine and the closing phenylalanine or tryptophan. D genes are given only for firm matches.

v_call,j_call,d_call,cdr3_aa,cdr3_nt
TRBV5-4,TRBJ2-1,.,CATGGLSGEQFF,TGTGCCACCGGAGGACTTAGTGGTGAGCAGTTCTTC
TRBV9,TRBJ2-7,.,CASSVAAAPYEQYF,TGTGCCAGCAGCGTAGCAGCGGCCCCCTACGAGCAGTACTTC
TRBV7-6,TRBJ2-1,TRBD2,CASSLKMRGAGATYNEQFF,TGTGCCAGCAGCTTGAAAATGAGGGGAGCGGGGGCAACCTACAATGAGCAGTTCTTC
TRBV9,TRBJ2-2,TRBD2,CASTPRGGEPGELFF,TGTGCCAGCACGCCCCGGGGGGGCGAACCCGGGGAGCTGTTTTTT
TRBV19,TRBJ2-7,TRBD2,CASSITSGTTYEQYF,TGTGCCAGTAGTATTACTAGCGGGACTACCTACGAGCAGTACTTC
TRBV15,TRBJ2-3,.,CATSRVRDTQYF,TGTGCCACCAGCAGAGTCCGAGATACGCAGTATTTT
TRBV4-1,TRBJ2-1,.,CASSQGTYNEQFF,TGCGCCAGCAGCCAAGGGACCTACAATGAGCAGTTCTTC
TRBV18,TRBJ2-7,.,CASSPRTASYEQYF,TGTGCCAGCTCACCCCGGACAGCTTCCTACGAGCAGTACTTC
TRBV25-1,TRBJ2-2,TRBD2,CASSEQTGLAGASGELFF,TGTGCCAGCAGTGAACAAACGGGACTAGCGGGAGCATCCGGGGAGCTGTTTTTT
TRBV7-6,TRBJ2-2,.,CASSGDISNTGELFF,TGTGCCAGCAGCGGGGACATATCGAACACCGGGGAGCTGTTTTTT
TRBV5-6,TRBJ2-7,.,CASTPGGLSYEQYF,TGTGCCAGCACCCCGGGGGGCCTGTCCTACGAGCAGTACTTC
TRBV5-1,TRBJ2-1,.,CASRGKASEQFF,TGCGCCAGCAGGGGGAAGGCCTCTGAGCAGTTCTTC
TRBV18,TRBJ2-7,.,CASSPLDGSRSYEQYF,TGTGCCAGCTCACCACTAGACGGATCCCGGTCCTACGAGCAGTACTTC
TRBV18,TRBJ2-3,.,CASSPSGSADTQYF,TGTGCCAGCTCACCGTCAGGGTCAGCAGATACGCAGTATTTT
TRBV5-1,TRBJ1-1,TRBD1,CASSLEGTGGTEAFF,TGCGCCAGCAGCTTGGAAGGCACAGGGGGCACTGAAGCTTTCTTT
TRBV11-2,TRBJ2-7,TRBD1,CASSLGDSSYEQYF,TGTGCCAGCAGCTTAGGGGACAGCTCCTACGAGCAGTACTTC